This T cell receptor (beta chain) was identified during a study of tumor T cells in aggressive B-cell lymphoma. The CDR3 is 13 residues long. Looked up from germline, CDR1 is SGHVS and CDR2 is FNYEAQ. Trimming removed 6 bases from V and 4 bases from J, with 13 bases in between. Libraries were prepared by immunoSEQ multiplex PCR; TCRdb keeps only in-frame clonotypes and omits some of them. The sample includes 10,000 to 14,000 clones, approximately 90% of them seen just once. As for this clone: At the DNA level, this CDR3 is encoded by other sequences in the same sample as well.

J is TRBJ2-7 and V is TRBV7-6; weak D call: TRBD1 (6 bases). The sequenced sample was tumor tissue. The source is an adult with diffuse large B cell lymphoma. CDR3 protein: CASSPKGGYEQYF. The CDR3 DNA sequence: TGTGCCAGCAGTCCAAAAGGGGGTTACGAGCAGTACTTC.